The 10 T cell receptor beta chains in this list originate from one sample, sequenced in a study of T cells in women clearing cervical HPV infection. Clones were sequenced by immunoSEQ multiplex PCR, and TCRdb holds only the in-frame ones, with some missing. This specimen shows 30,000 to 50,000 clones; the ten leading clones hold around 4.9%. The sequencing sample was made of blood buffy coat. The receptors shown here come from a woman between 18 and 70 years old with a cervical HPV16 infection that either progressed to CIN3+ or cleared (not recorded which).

The CDR3 DNA, read in part, is TGTGCCAGCAGAAAACTGGGACTGCTCTCTGGAAACACC. This translates into CASRKLGLLSGNT. The CDR3 as a whole reads CASRKLGLLSGNTIYF. The J gene is TRBJ1-3, the V gene TRBV12-3 or TRBV12-4; tentatively, D is TRBD1 (5 bases). The read stops 3 residues short of the end of the CDR3; the missing end is completed from the germline J gene. Trimming left V 6 bases short and J 0 bases short, with 15 bases between. The CDR3 has 16 amino acids.

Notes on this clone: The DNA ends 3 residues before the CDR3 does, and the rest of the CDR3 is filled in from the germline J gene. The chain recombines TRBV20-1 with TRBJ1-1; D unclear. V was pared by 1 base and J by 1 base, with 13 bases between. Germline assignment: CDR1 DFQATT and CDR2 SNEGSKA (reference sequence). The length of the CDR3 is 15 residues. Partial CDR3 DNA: TGCAGTGCTAGAGTCCCTGGCGGTGCGAACACTGAA. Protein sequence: CSARVPGGANTE. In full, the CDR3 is CSARVPGGANTEAFF.

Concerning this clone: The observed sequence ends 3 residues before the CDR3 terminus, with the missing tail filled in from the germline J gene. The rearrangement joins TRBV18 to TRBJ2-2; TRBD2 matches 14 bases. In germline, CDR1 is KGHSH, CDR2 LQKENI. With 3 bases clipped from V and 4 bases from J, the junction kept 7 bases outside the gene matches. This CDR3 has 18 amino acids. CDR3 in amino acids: CASSPGLAGDRGTGELFF. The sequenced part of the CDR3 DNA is TGTGCCAGCTCACCGGGACTAGCGGGGGATAGAGGCACCGGGGAG.

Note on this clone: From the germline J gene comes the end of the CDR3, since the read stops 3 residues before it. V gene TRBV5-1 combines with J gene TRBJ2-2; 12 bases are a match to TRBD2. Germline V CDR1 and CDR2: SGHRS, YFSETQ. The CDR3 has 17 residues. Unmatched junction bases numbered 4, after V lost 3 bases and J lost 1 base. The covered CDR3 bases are TGCGCCAGCAGCTCCCTACTAGCGGGGGGGAACACCGGGGAG. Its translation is CASSSLLAGGNTGE. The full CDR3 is CASSSLLAGGNTGELFF.

The CDR3 sequence: CSVQSSYNEQFF. The DNA read from the CDR3 is TGCAGTGTTCAGAGCTCCTACAATGAG. The genes are TRBV20-1 and TRBJ2-1; the D is unclear. The sequenced fragment ends 3 residues before the CDR3 boundary, so the rest is inferred from the germline J gene. The CDR3 spans 12 residues. Germline lookup yields CDR1 DFQATT and CDR2 SNEGSKA (reference sequence). V was pared by 7 bases and J by 0 bases, with 7 bases between.

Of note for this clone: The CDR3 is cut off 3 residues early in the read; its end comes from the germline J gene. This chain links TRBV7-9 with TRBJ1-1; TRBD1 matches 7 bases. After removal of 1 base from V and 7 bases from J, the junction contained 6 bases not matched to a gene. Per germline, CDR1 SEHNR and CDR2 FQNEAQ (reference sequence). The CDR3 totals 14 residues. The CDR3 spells CASSLGGGTDEAFF. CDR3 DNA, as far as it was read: TGTGCCAGCAGCTTAGGAGGGGGGACAGATGAA.

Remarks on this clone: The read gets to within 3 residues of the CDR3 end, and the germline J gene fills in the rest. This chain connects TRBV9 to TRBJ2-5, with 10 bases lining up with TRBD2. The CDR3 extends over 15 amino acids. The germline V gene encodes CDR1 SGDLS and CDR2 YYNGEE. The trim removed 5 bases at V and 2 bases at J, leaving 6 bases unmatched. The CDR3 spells CASSVGTSDQETQYF. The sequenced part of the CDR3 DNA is TGTGCCAGCAGTGTTGGGACTAGCGATCAAGAGACC.

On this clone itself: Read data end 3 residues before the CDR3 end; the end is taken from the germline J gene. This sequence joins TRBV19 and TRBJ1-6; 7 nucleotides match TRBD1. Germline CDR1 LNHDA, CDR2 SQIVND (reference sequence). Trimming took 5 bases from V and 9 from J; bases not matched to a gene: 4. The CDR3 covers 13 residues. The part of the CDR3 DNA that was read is TGTGCCAGTAGTGGAGGGGGCTCTTCACCC. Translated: CASSGGGSSP. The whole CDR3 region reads CASSGGGSSPLHF.

The CDR3 bases that were read are TGTGCCAGTCGAACTAGCGGGACCACAGATACG. As protein: CASRTSGTTDT. From start to end, the CDR3 is CASRTSGTTDTQYF. The V gene is TRBV19, the J gene TRBJ2-3; 10 positions match TRBD2. The read comes to an end 3 residues before the CDR3 does, leaving the germline J gene to fill in the end. The V and J ends lost 8 bases and 2 bases, in that order; junction bases with no gene match: 4. There are 14 residues in the CDR3. Germline lookup yields CDR1 LNHDA and CDR2 SQIVND (reference sequence).

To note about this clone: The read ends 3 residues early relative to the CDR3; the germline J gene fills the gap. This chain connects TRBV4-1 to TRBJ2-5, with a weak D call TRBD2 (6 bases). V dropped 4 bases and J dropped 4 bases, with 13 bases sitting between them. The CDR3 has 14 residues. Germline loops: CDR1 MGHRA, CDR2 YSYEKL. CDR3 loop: CASSRDVGGETQYF. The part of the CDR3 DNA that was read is TGCGCCAGCAGCCGGGATGTGGGGGGAGAGACC.